This T cell receptor beta chain was sequenced during a study of beta chain features in type 1 diabetes. Findings and limits, study-wide: Within each of all four CD4+ subsets, Type 1 diabetes patients had TCRB CDR3s that were moderately but significantly shorter.

Sequencing targeted expressed TCRB transcripts, as all isolated RNA had been reverse transcribed. Sequencing used immunoSEQ multiplex PCR; TCRdb keeps in-frame clones, though not all of them. The sample contains about 120,000 clones, about 15% of which appear only once. As to this clone: What it binds is not known.

Germline CDR1 and CDR2: LGHNA and YSLEER. This CDR3 spans 15 amino acids. Trimming took off 4 bases at V and 3 bases at J, with 16 bases between the two ends. The rearrangement links TRBV4-3 to TRBJ2-7; possibly TRBD2 for D (6 bases). Sequencing was carried out using central memory CD4+ T cells from blood. The sequence was obtained from a man aged 25 to 40 with type 1 diabetes. The CDR3 coding sequence is TGCGCCAGCAGCCTAAATTTCGGGGGTAACTACGAGCAGTACTTC. It codes for CASSLNFGGNYEQYF.